This record concerns one T cell receptor beta chain sequence. These data originate in a study of blood T cell repertoires in COVID-19. As for the study in general: Whether acute or convalescent, the COVID-19 samples came from the United States, Italy and Spain. Sample material is recorded as cDNA or gDNA derived from T cells, B-cell-depleted T cells, or PBMCs.

CDR3 length: 11 residues. The germline CDR1 and CDR2 sequences are DFQATT and SNEGSKA (reference sequence). V was pared by 4 bases and J by 7 bases, with 2 bases of the junction left unmatched. Per the authors' pipeline: Amplification of reference gene primers provided the estimated nucleated cell counts. Profiling relied on immunoSEQ multiplex PCR, and the TCRdb table lists in-frame clones only, not all of them. The D gene and trimming were derived from the DNA, and the V and J assignments and clone size from that table. This sample yields tens of thousands of clones, of which about 79% are seen a single time; 28% belongs to the top ten.

The V call is TRBV20-1, the J call TRBJ1-2; 8 bases are shared with TRBD1. Sequenced sample: peripheral blood. This TCR came from a man aged 70 or older with acute or convalescent COVID-19. The chain's CDR3 is CSATTGGGYTF. CDR3 coding DNA: TGCAGTGCTACCACAGGGGGTGGCTACACCTTC.